The 25 T cell receptor beta chains below were found in one sample sequenced in a study of blood T cell repertoires in COVID-19. The assay was immunoSEQ multiplex PCR, and TCRdb's table has in-frame clones only and misses some. Among 250,000 to 300,000 clones, about 89% were seen once, and the ten largest hold approximately 1.2%. What was sequenced was PBMCs or T cells enriched from blood (not recorded which). The receptor set was obtained from a human donor in a cohort exposed to, infected with or recovered from COVID-19 (not recorded which). The donor label of this sample is uncertain.

This chain's CDR3 is CASSPPAGGGPEQFF. The CDR3 nucleotides read TGTGCCAGCTCACCCCCAGCCGGCGGGGGGCCTGAGCAGTTCTTC. The rearrangement joins TRBV18 to TRBJ2-1; 8 bases line up with TRBD2. This CDR3 comprises 15 residues. Germline values: CDR1 KGHSH, CDR2 LQKENI. After removal of 3 bases from V and 9 bases from J, the junction contained 10 bases not matched to a gene.

This clone showed up just once. The J gene is TRBJ2-1, the V gene TRBV5-1; TRBD1 matches 9 bases. Germline values: CDR1 SGHRS, CDR2 YFSETQ. The CDR3 runs 14 residues. The V gene end was trimmed by 4 bases and the J gene end by 5 bases; junction bases not matched to a gene: 4. The CDR3 loop reads CASSLRTGDNEQFF. The CDR3 coding sequence is TGCGCCAGCAGCCTGAGGACAGGGGACAATGAGCAGTTCTTC.

The chain has TRBV13 and TRBJ1-1; TRBD1 is a possible D gene (5 bases). This CDR3 spans 13 amino acids. Trimming stripped 5 bases from V and 5 bases from J, with 12 bases between. Per the germline V gene, CDR1 is PRHDT and CDR2 is FYEKMQ (reference sequence). The CDR3 reads CASSLERGTEAFF. The CDR3 bases are TGTGCCAGCAGCCTTGAGCGGGGGACTGAAGCTTTCTTT.

This clone was seen a few times. Distinct nucleotide sequences in the sample also encode this CDR3. This chain joins TRBV5-4 and TRBJ2-2; 10 bases are a match to TRBD2. J lost 5 bases, V lost 0 bases, and 4 bases had no gene match. Germline CDR1 and CDR2: SGHNT and YYREEE (reference sequence). The CDR3 covers 16 residues. The CDR3 protein is CASSLGLAGVTGELFF. CDR3 in DNA: TGTGCCAGCAGCTTGGGGCTAGCGGGGGTGACCGGGGAGCTGTTTTTT.

V usage is TRBV19 and J usage is TRBJ2-1; TRBD1 agrees at 11 bases. The CDR3 length is 15 residues. Germline trimming cut 7 bases from V and 4 bases from J; bases unmatched to any gene: 6. The germline V gene has CDR1 LNHDA and CDR2 SQIVND (reference sequence). This CDR3 reads CASNAGQGGYNEQFF. CDR3 nucleotides: TGTGCCAGTAATGCGGGACAGGGGGGGTACAATGAGCAGTTCTTC.

The gene calls are TRBV20-1 and TRBJ1-1; TRBD1 might be the D (5 bases). This CDR3 spans 11 amino acids. CDR1 DFQATT and CDR2 SNEGSKA come from the germline V gene (reference sequence). Trimming cost V 8 bases and J 1 base, with 8 bases left between them. The CDR3 bases are TGCAGTCCGGGGGGGAACACTGAAGCTTTCTTT. Translated: CSPGGNTEAFF.

The chain carries TRBV10-1 and TRBJ2-7; D is uncertain. CDR1 is WNHNN and CDR2 is SYGVQD in the germline V gene (reference sequence). Trimming took off 0 bases at V and 6 bases at J, with 9 bases between the two ends. The CDR3 totals 13 residues. CDR3 sequence: CASSESMSGEQYF. In DNA form, the CDR3 reads TGCGCCAGCAGTGAGTCGATGTCGGGCGAGCAGTACTTC.

The chain is built from TRBV7-9 and TRBJ1-5, with TRBD1 as a possible D gene (5 bases). The CDR3 is 15 amino acids. Trimming took 3 bases from V and 2 from J, leaving 11 bases between them. From germline, CDR1 is SEHNR and CDR2 FQNEAQ (reference sequence). In DNA, the CDR3 is TGTGCCAGCAGCTTTGGCAGGGTCGGCAATCAGCCCCAGCATTTT. Residues: CASSFGRVGNQPQHF.

The chain couples TRBV27 to TRBJ2-7, with 8 bases fitting TRBD1. The trim removed 5 bases at V and 0 bases at J, leaving 6 bases unmatched. This CDR3 region has 15 residues. The germline V gene encodes CDR1 MNHEY and CDR2 SMNVEV (reference sequence). The CDR3 coding sequence is TGTGCCAGCAGTATAATCGGGACAGGCTCCTACGAGCAGTACTTC. Its protein product is CASSIIGTGSYEQYF.

Comment on this clone: Because the CDR3's place on the DNA is in doubt, the DNA is left out and the CDR3 is given as listed by TCRdb. J is TRBJ1-5 and V is TRBV4-1. The germline CDR1 and CDR2 sequences are MGHRA and YSYEKL. The CDR3 is 15 residues long, counting both termini. CDR3 residues: CASSQVAYGSREKHF.

The V and J genes are TRBV9 and TRBJ1-4; possible D gene TRBD1, 5 bases. The germline gives CDR1 SGDLS, CDR2 YYNGEE. V was clipped by 3 bases and J by 7 bases, with 16 bases between them. The length of the CDR3 is 15 residues. The CDR3 DNA sequence: TGTGCCAGCAGCGAGCCGGGTGGGGCCGGTGAAAAACTGTTTTTT. This gives the protein CASSEPGGAGEKLFF. The entire variable domain, with the rest obtained from reference TRBV9 and TRBJ1-4, is as follows: DSGVTQTPKHLITATGQRVTLRCSPRSGDLSVYWYQQSLDQGLQFLIQYYNGEERAKGNILERFSAQQFPDLHSELNLSSLELGDSALYFCASSEPGGAGEKLFFGSGTQLSVL.

The gene calls are TRBV7-6 and TRBJ2-3, with D unresolved. Germline CDR1 and CDR2: SGHVS and FNYEAQ. The V and J ends lost 0 bases and 0 bases respectively, with 7 bases between them. The CDR3 covers 15 residues. As DNA, the CDR3 is TGTGCCAGCAGCTTAGCGCTAGGTAGCACAGATACGCAGTATTTT. Amino acids: CASSLALGSTDTQYF.

The rearrangement joins TRBV11-2 to TRBJ2-1, with D perhaps matching TRBD2 (7 bases). Germline V lookup: CDR1 SGHAT, CDR2 FQNNGV. Trimming pared 5 bases from V and 1 base from J, leaving 18 bases between. This CDR3 region has 17 residues. The CDR3 nucleotides read TGTGCCAGCAGCGACAAGGCGGGGGCGACTTCCTACAATGAGCAGTTCTTC. Translation: CASSDKAGATSYNEQFF.

The chain has TRBV6-2 or TRBV6-3 and TRBJ2-2; TRBD1 aligns across 7 bases. This CDR3 has 15 residues. Germline CDR1 is MNHEY and CDR2 is SVGEGT. V was clipped by 2 bases and J by 3 bases; unmatched bases: 3. Here the CDR3 DNA reads TGTGCCAGCAGTTACAGGGGGCTCCACACCGGGGAGCTGTTTTTT. Translation: CASSYRGLHTGELFF.

This clone was observed a single time. The chain uses TRBV29-1 and TRBJ2-7, with D hard to call. The length of the CDR3 is 12 residues. V gave up 0 bases and J gave up 3 bases, with 6 bases separating them. Germline V gene sequence: CDR1 SQVTM, CDR2 ANQGSEA. CDR3 region: CSVEDNYYEQYF. In DNA form, the CDR3 reads TGCAGCGTTGAAGACAACTACTACGAGCAGTACTTC.

The chain has TRBV6-5 and TRBJ2-3, with 7 nucleotides matching TRBD2. The CDR3 has 14 amino acids. CDR1 and CDR2 from the germline V gene are MNHEY and SVGAGI. Unmatched junction bases numbered 5, after V lost 2 bases and J lost 6 bases. The CDR3 DNA follows: TGTGCCAGCAGTTACGGGAGGGGAGGGGATACGCAGTATTTT. As protein: CASSYGRGGDTQYF.

The J gene is TRBJ2-7, the V gene TRBV29-1; D is unclear. The CDR3 loop spans 12 amino acids. V lost 4 bases, J lost 3 bases, and 10 bases lay in between. Germline values: CDR1 SQVTM, CDR2 ANQGSEA. Here the CDR3 DNA reads TGCAGCGTTGGTGCCAGTGTCTACGAGCAGTACTTC. Translated, it gives CSVGASVYEQYF.

This clone has only one observation. This rearrangement joins TRBV10-3 to TRBJ1-3; 7 bases fit TRBD1. The CDR3 has 14 amino acids. Germline CDR1 and CDR2: ENHRY and SYGVKD. V was clipped by 6 bases and J by 0 bases; unmatched bases: 2. This chain's CDR3 is CAIRGTDSGNTIYF. The CDR3 bases are TGTGCCATCAGGGGGACAGACTCTGGAAACACCATATATTTT.

The J gene is TRBJ1-5, the V gene TRBV3-1 (or the pseudogene TRBV3-2), with D maybe TRBD1 (5 bases). Germline-derived CDR1 and CDR2 are LGHDT and YNNKEL (reference sequence). V lost 0 bases and J lost 2, with 11 bases in between. The CDR3 is 16 amino acids. The DNA for the CDR3 is TGTGCCAGCAGCCAAGAGGGGCGAGGAGGCAATCAGCCCCAGCATTTT. Its translation is CASSQEGRGGNQPQHF.

The CDR3 is CARSLEYPGSGSEKLFF. In DNA, the CDR3 is TGTGCCAGAAGCTTGGAGTATCCAGGGAGCGGGAGCGAAAAACTGTTTTTT. V is TRBV5-3 and J is TRBJ1-4; maybe TRBD1 (5 bases). TRBV5-3 is designated an ORF whose function remains uncertain. The CDR3 is made up of 17 amino acids. The ends were cut back, 0 bases at V and 8 bases at J, with 20 bases in the middle.

V and J are TRBV11-2 and TRBJ2-3; TRBD1 matches 7 bases. CDR3 size: 14 residues. Germline loops: CDR1 SGHAT, CDR2 FQNNGV. After removal of 5 bases from V and 6 bases from J, the junction contained 8 bases not matched to a gene. The CDR3 here is CASSPRQGSDTQYF. CDR3 nucleotides: TGTGCCAGCAGCCCCCGACAGGGTTCCGATACGCAGTATTTT.

The CDR3 region is CASSPRDRGGETQYF. The CDR3 DNA is TGTGCCAGCAGCCCCCGGGACAGGGGAGGAGAGACCCAGTACTTC. The rearrangement links TRBV3-1 (or the pseudogene TRBV3-2) to TRBJ2-5, with TRBD1 identical over 10 bases. With V trimmed by 4 bases and J by 4 bases, 6 bases remained unmatched. This CDR3 comprises 15 residues. The germline gives CDR1 LGHDT, CDR2 YNNKEL (reference sequence).

The J gene is TRBJ1-2, the V gene TRBV30; 7 nucleotides line up with TRBD1. Germline V gene lookup returns CDR1 GTSNPN and CDR2 SVGIG (reference sequence). This CDR3 contains 13 residues. J was trimmed by 8 bases and V by 2 bases; bases with no gene match: 8. This chain's CDR3 is CAWSRTPQGGYTF. The CDR3, as DNA: TGTGCCTGGAGTCGGACACCACAGGGGGGCTACACCTTC.

This chain uses TRBV4-1 with TRBJ2-3; no clear D. This CDR3 is 14 amino acids long. Per germline, CDR1 MGHRA and CDR2 YSYEKL. With 1 base removed from V and 0 bases from J, the gap between germline ends came to 5 bases. Here the CDR3 reads CASSQALSTDTQYF. CDR3 bases: TGCGCCAGCAGCCAAGCCTTGAGCACAGATACGCAGTATTTT.

This rearrangement joins TRBV18 to TRBJ1-5, with D perhaps matching TRBD1 (6 bases). Trimming removed 4 bases from V and 7 bases from J, with 17 bases in between. The CDR3 totals 15 residues. Per the germline V gene, CDR1 is KGHSH and CDR2 is LQKENI. The CDR3 spells CASSRGGHEGQPQHF. The CDR3 DNA reads as TGTGCCAGCTCACGCGGGGGGCACGAGGGGCAGCCCCAGCATTTT.